Listed here are 29 T cell receptor beta chains from one sample, sequenced in a study of blood T cells in healthy people across ages (dated by TCRdb to about 2015). Library prep was done by 5' RACE. Instrument on record: Illumina HiSeq 2500. The second PCR ran for roughly 6 to 11 cycles and used a J-beta primer mix along with a sample-barcoded 5' primer. TCRdb reran the public reads through fastp at Q25 and MiXCR, keeping productive beta chains. Under each unique CDR3 protein, matching rows form one entry showing the most common genes and DNA. This sample holds about a million distinct CDR3 sequences; about 53% were observed only once. The top ten constitute about a fifth of the sample. Sequencing used blood. The receptors were sampled from a woman aged 60-75 years in good health.

The chain's CDR3 is CAISAGGRDTQYF. The DNA for the CDR3 is TGTGCCATCAGTGCGGGGGGCCGGGATACGCAGTATTTT. This chain links TRBV10-3 with TRBJ2-3, with D perhaps matching TRBD2 (7 bases). V lost 4 bases and J 6 bases, leaving 11 bases between the germline ends. The length of the CDR3 is 13 residues. Germline values: CDR1 ENHRY, CDR2 SYGVKD.

With respect to this clonotype: A read error may account for a junction end that differs from germline. V is TRBV5-1 and J is TRBJ2-2; 9 nucleotides match TRBD2. CDR1 is SGHRS, CDR2 YFSETQ, per germline. The CDR3 runs 14 residues. CDR3 protein: CAGRIAGDTGELFF. In nucleotides, the CDR3 is TGCGCCGGCAGAATAGCGGGAGACACCGGGGAGCTGTTTTTT.

The chain is built from TRBV15 and TRBJ1-4, with D unclear. The CDR3 sequence is 15 residues long. Germline-derived CDR1 and CDR2 are LNHNV and YYDKDF (reference sequence). Trimming took 1 base from V and 3 from J, leaving 9 bases between them. The CDR3 sequence is CATSRARMANEKLFF. DNA of the CDR3: TGTGCCACCAGCAGAGCTCGGATGGCTAATGAAAAACTGTTTTTT.

The chain uses TRBV7-9 and TRBJ2-7; tentatively, D is TRBD1 (7 bases). The germline V and J ends were trimmed by 1 base and 6 bases, with 13 bases remaining between them. The CDR3 loop spans 14 amino acids. The V gene's germline CDR1 is SEHNR and CDR2 FQNEAQ (reference sequence). CDR3 bases: TGTGCCAGCAGCTTAGTGGGGGGACAGCTCGAGCAGTACTTC. It is translated as CASSLVGGQLEQYF.

V gene TRBV4-3 combines with J gene TRBJ2-7; D is uncertain. CDR1 is LGHNA and CDR2 is YSLEER in the germline V gene. The CDR3 spans 15 residues. The V end was cut by 4 bases, the J end by 7 bases, with 20 bases between. The CDR3 DNA follows: TGCGCCAGCAGCCCCGGAACACCGCGGTTGGATGAGCAGTACTTC. Translation: CASSPGTPRLDEQYF.

J is TRBJ2-1 and V is TRBV15; tentative D call: TRBD2 (5 bases). V lost 0 bases and J 6 bases, leaving 18 bases between the germline ends. The germline V gene encodes CDR1 LNHNV and CDR2 YYDKDF (reference sequence). The CDR3 has 17 amino acids. The CDR3 region has the DNA TGTGCCACCAGCAGAGATCGCGCAGCGCTCCGGGGCAATGAGCAGTTCTTC. This encodes CATSRDRAALRGNEQFF. The full variable domain, in which reference TRBV15 and TRBJ2-1 provide the parts outside the CDR3, is DAMVIQNPRYQVTQFGKPVTLSCSQTLNHNVMYWYQQKSSQAPKLLFHYYDKDFNNEADTPDNFQSRRPNTSFCFLDIRSPGLGDTAMYLCATSRDRAALRGNEQFFGPGTRLTVL.

The chain uses TRBV29-1 and TRBJ1-5, with D perhaps TRBD1 (6 bases). Per germline, CDR1 SQVTM and CDR2 ANQGSEA. The CDR3 contains 16 residues. V shed 5 bases and J shed 0 bases, with 17 bases lying between them. CDR3 DNA sequence: TGCAGCGTTCAGGAATGGGGGGCCTCTAGCAATCAGCCCCAGCATTTT. Translated, it gives CSVQEWGASSNQPQHF.

This clonotype has a handful of counts. The chain joins TRBV15 to TRBJ2-1; 10 nucleotides align to TRBD1. The CDR3 has 17 residues. Germline CDR1 is LNHNV and CDR2 is YYDKDF (reference sequence). Trimming took 3 bases from V and 1 from J; bases not matched to a gene: 6. The CDR3 loop reads CATSRKRDRGSYNEQFF. CDR3 nucleotide sequence: TGTGCCACCAGCAGGAAACGGGACAGGGGTTCCTACAATGAGCAGTTCTTC.

This clonotype was counted between two and nine times. The chain carries TRBV28 and TRBJ1-6; D is undetermined. The CDR3 sequence is 10 residues long. Germline V gives CDR1 MDHEN, CDR2 SYDVKM. Trimming removed 8 bases at V and 8 bases at J, with 4 bases between. The DNA for the CDR3 is TGTGCCAGCGGACATTCACCCCTCCACTTT. It translates to CASGHSPLHF.

This rearrangement joins TRBV15 to TRBJ2-5; no clear D gene. Per germline, CDR1 LNHNV and CDR2 YYDKDF (reference sequence). CDR3 length: 15 residues. The V end was cut by 0 bases, the J end by 1 base, with 9 bases between. The CDR3, as DNA: TGTGCCACCAGCAGAGACGGTGGCTTCCAAGAGACCCAGTACTTC. This gives the protein CATSRDGGFQETQYF.

The V call is TRBV4-3, the J call TRBJ2-7; 7 bases are a match to TRBD1. V was clipped by 4 bases and J by 0 bases; unmatched bases: 9. CDR1 and CDR2 (germline): LGHNA, YSLEER. This CDR3 contains 16 residues. The CDR3 region is CASSPHRQGPSYEQYF. The DNA of the CDR3 is TGCGCCAGCAGCCCCCATCGACAGGGCCCCTCCTACGAGCAGTACTTC.

This chain uses TRBV30 with TRBJ1-2; TRBD1 is a possible D gene (5 bases). V lost 5 bases, J lost 0 bases, and 7 bases lay in between. This CDR3 has 12 residues. Germline V gene data show CDR1 as GTSNPN and CDR2 as SVGIG (reference sequence). DNA of the CDR3: TGTGCCTGGGGGACGGCTAACTATGGCTACACCTTC. Its translation: CAWGTANYGYTF.

This clonotype was seen only once. V and J are TRBV9 and TRBJ2-4; D gene unclear. Looked up from germline, CDR1 is SGDLS and CDR2 is YYNGEE. There are 14 residues in the CDR3. Trimming took off 1 base at V and 3 bases at J, with 8 bases between the two ends. In DNA form, the CDR3 reads TGTGCCAGCAGCGTATCATGGGACAAAAACATTCAGTACTTC. Its translation: CASSVSWDKNIQYF.

The chain links TRBV20-1 to TRBJ2-5; TRBD2 matches 11 bases. With the DNA end fitting TRBJ2-7 better, the J assignment may be wrong. CDR1 DFQATT and CDR2 SNEGSKA come from the germline V gene (reference sequence). The CDR3 totals 14 residues. This CDR3 is CSARIRLAGYEQYF. CDR3 DNA sequence: TGCAGTGCTAGAATTAGACTAGCGGGGTACGAGCAGTACTTC.

Concerning this clonotype: Germline and junction disagree at one end, which may indicate a read error. This chain uses TRBV24-1 with TRBJ2-1, with 7 nucleotides matching TRBD1. This CDR3 region has 14 residues. In germline, CDR1 is KGHDR, CDR2 SFDVKD. The chain's CDR3 is CATSGTVSNNEQFF. The CDR3 coding sequence is TGTGCCACGAGTGGGACAGTTAGCAACAATGAGCAGTTCTTC.

The chain carries TRBV6-2 or TRBV6-3 and TRBJ1-2; unclear D gene. V was trimmed by 2 bases and J by 8 bases, leaving 12 bases between them. The CDR3 consists of 13 residues. Germline V gene lookup returns CDR1 MNHEY and CDR2 SVGEGT. As DNA, the CDR3 is TGTGCCAGCAGTTACCCCCGGTCCGGGGGCTACACCTTC. Protein product: CASSYPRSGGYTF.

The sample holds a few counts of this clonotype. One junction end disagrees with the germline gene, perhaps due to a read error. The CDR3 DNA is TGTGCCAGCGGAAAACAGGGTAACACTGGGGAGCTGTTTTTT. The encoded protein is CASGKQGNTGELFF. V is TRBV6-1 and J is TRBJ2-2; a possible D gene is TRBD1 (6 bases). The germline V gene has CDR1 MNHNS and CDR2 SASEGT. This CDR3 is built from 14 residues.

The chain links TRBV15 to TRBJ2-7, with D perhaps matching TRBD2 (5 bases). The CDR3 has 11 amino acids. Germline assignment: CDR1 LNHNV and CDR2 YYDKDF (reference sequence). V was shortened by 4 bases and J by 7 bases, with 8 bases between the two germline ends. For the CDR3, the DNA is TGTGCCACCAGCAATCGGAGGGAGCAGTACTTC. It specifies CATSNRREQYF. Supplemented by reference TRBV15 and TRBJ2-7, the full variable domain reads DAMVIQNPRYQVTQFGKPVTLSCSQTLNHNVMYWYQQKSSQAPKLLFHYYDKDFNNEADTPDNFQSRRPNTSFCFLDIRSPGLGDTAMYLCATSNRREQYFGPGTRLTVT.

The V call is TRBV28, the J call TRBJ1-5; TRBD1 might be the D (6 bases). V lost 5 bases and J 6 bases, leaving 17 bases between the germline ends. Germline CDR1 and CDR2: MDHEN and SYDVKM. CDR3 size: 15 residues. The CDR3 DNA reads as TGTGCCAGCAGTCTAGGGACATTTCATGGTCAGCCCCAGCATTTT. Encoded protein: CASSLGTFHGQPQHF.

V usage is TRBV28 and J usage is TRBJ2-2; 9 bases are shared with TRBD2. The CDR3 has 17 amino acids. Germline CDR1 MDHEN, CDR2 SYDVKM. V lost 2 bases and J lost 0; bases outside the gene matches: 4. CDR3 DNA: TGTGCCAGCAGTTTAACACTAGCGGGCTCGAACACCGGGGAGCTGTTTTTT. It translates to CASSLTLAGSNTGELFF. The variable domain in full, completed from reference TRBV28 and TRBJ2-2, reads DVKVTQSSRYLVKRTGEKVFLECVQDMDHENMFWYRQDPGLGLRLIYFSYDVKMKEKGDIPEGYSVSREKKERFSLILESASTNQTSMYLCASSLTLAGSNTGELFFGEGSRLTVL.

A word on this clonotype: This may stem from a read error, because a much larger clone lies one nucleotide away. This chain uses TRBV27 with TRBJ2-5; D gene uncertain. Germline values: CDR1 MNHEY, CDR2 SMNVEV (reference sequence). The V and J ends lost 4 bases and 11 bases respectively, with 11 bases between them. The CDR3 is made up of 11 amino acids. This CDR3 reads CASSSYNKQYF. The CDR3 DNA reads TGTGCCAGCAGTTCATACAATAAGCAGTACTTC.

The chain is built from TRBV27 and TRBJ1-4; TRBD1 aligns across 8 bases. CDR1 is MNHEY and CDR2 is SMNVEV in the germline V gene (reference sequence). V dropped 6 bases and J dropped 10; count of bases not matched to a gene: 10. This CDR3 spans 14 amino acids. CDR3 amino acids: CASRPLDRAGKLFF. DNA of the CDR3: TGTGCCAGCAGGCCTTTGGACAGGGCTGGAAAACTGTTTTTT.

Concerning this clonotype: At one end, the junction sequence differs from germline, possibly due to a read error. The chain joins TRBV9 to TRBJ2-1; D is unresolved. There are 17 residues in the CDR3. Germline CDR1 SGDLS, CDR2 YYNGEE. The CDR3 region has the DNA TGTGCCTGCAGCGTAGGGTGGGCGTCCAGCTCCTACAATGAGCAGTTCTTC. Translated: CACSVGWASSSYNEQFF.

In its sample, this clonotype was seen a few times. The genes are TRBV3-1 and TRBJ2-7; D unresolved. This CDR3 is built from 12 residues. Germline V gene lookup returns CDR1 LGHDT and CDR2 YNNKEL (reference sequence). Trimming pared 3 bases from V and 0 bases from J, leaving 3 bases between. DNA for the CDR3: TGTGCCAGCAGCCACCACTCCTACGAGCAGTACTTC. Translated, it gives CASSHHSYEQYF.

The V and J genes are TRBV9 and TRBJ2-3, with TRBD1 identical over 12 bases. Trimming took 2 bases from V and 5 from J; bases not matched to a gene: 3. The CDR3 length is 15 residues. Germline V lookup: CDR1 SGDLS, CDR2 YYNGEE. This CDR3 is CASSVGTGGLDTQYF. In DNA form, the CDR3 reads TGTGCCAGCAGCGTCGGGACAGGGGGCTTAGATACGCAGTATTTT. The whole variable domain, filled in from reference TRBV9 and TRBJ2-3, reads DSGVTQTPKHLITATGQRVTLRCSPRSGDLSVYWYQQSLDQGLQFLIQYYNGEERAKGNILERFSAQQFPDLHSELNLSSLELGDSALYFCASSVGTGGLDTQYFGPGTRLTVL.

This chain uses TRBV2 with TRBJ2-3; 11 bases agree with TRBD2. The trim removed 6 bases at V and 0 bases at J, leaving 2 bases unmatched. Germline CDR1 SNHLY, CDR2 FYNNEI. This CDR3 is built from 15 residues. The CDR3 spells CASRTSGRSTDTQYF. The CDR3 region has the DNA TGTGCCAGCAGAACTAGCGGGAGAAGCACAGATACGCAGTATTTT.

The rearrangement uses TRBV5-1 and TRBJ2-1; 12 nucleotides agree with TRBD2. This CDR3 region has 18 residues. Germline V lookup: CDR1 SGHRS, CDR2 YFSETQ. J was trimmed by 7 bases and V by 0 bases; bases with no gene match: 11. CDR3 region: CASSLAGLAGGPWNEQFF. Here the CDR3 DNA reads TGCGCCAGCAGCTTGGCAGGCCTAGCGGGAGGGCCGTGGAATGAGCAGTTCTTC.

V is TRBV20-1 and J is TRBJ2-5; TRBD1 might be the D (7 bases). V lost 8 bases, J lost 5 bases, and 12 bases lay in between. CDR3 size: 11 residues. The germline gives CDR1 DFQATT, CDR2 SNEGSKA (reference sequence). The CDR3 is CSTGDWETQYF. The CDR3 bases are TGCAGTACAGGGGACTGGGAGACCCAGTACTTC.

Only a few counts were recorded for this clonotype. This chain connects TRBV4-1 to TRBJ2-7; weak D call: TRBD1 (6 bases). Germline V gene data show CDR1 as MGHRA and CDR2 as YSYEKL. V lost 5 bases and J 0 bases, leaving 20 bases between the germline ends. The CDR3 runs 17 residues. The CDR3 coding sequence is TGCGCCAGCAGCTACCGATCAGGACAGAGAGGCTCCTACGAGCAGTACTTC. Residues: CASSYRSGQRGSYEQYF.